These 31 T cell receptor beta chains were sequenced from one sample in a study of T-cell reconstitution after alpha-beta-depleted transplantation in children. Unique molecular identifiers were built into the TCRbeta library. TCRdb analysed the PCR reads with MiXCR anew, one entry per CDR3 protein. The sample contains about 980,000 distinct CDR3 sequences, 25% to 35% of which appear only once. The sequences come from PBMCs, mostly from graft donor cells, collected 360 days after TCRalphabeta/CD19-depleted stem cell transplant. Receptor source: a boy in the first two years of life who had a stem cell transplant for SCID, so the T cells may come from the graft donor.

This clonotype was picked up a small number of times. This sequence joins TRBV12-3 or TRBV12-4 and TRBJ2-2; D is unresolved. The CDR3 covers 14 residues. The V end was cut by 6 bases, the J end by 1 base, with 9 bases between. The CDR3 loop reads CASRKVVNTGELFF. As DNA, the CDR3 is TGTGCCAGCAGGAAGGTCGTGAACACCGGGGAGCTGTTTTTT.

This clonotype was detected only a few times. The V and J genes are TRBV12-3 or TRBV12-4 and TRBJ2-7; TRBD1 matches at 9 bases. The CDR3 loop spans 14 amino acids. Germline trimming cut 1 base from V and 7 bases from J; bases unmatched to any gene: 5. The CDR3 sequence is CASSLGGQGGEQYF. The CDR3 bases are TGTGCCAGCAGTTTAGGGGGACAGGGCGGGGAGCAGTACTTC.

This clonotype was detected only a few times. This chain uses TRBV29-1 with TRBJ2-3, with 8 bases identical to TRBD1. Trimming removed 3 bases from V and 5 bases from J; junction bases left unmatched: 10. The CDR3 length is 15 residues. In germline, CDR1 is SQVTM, CDR2 ANQGSEA. CDR3 sequence: CSVDIRQGARDTQYF. CDR3 nucleotides: TGCAGCGTTGATATCCGGCAGGGGGCTAGAGATACGCAGTATTTT.

The chain links TRBV28 to TRBJ2-1; D unresolved. The CDR3 runs to 14 residues. Looked up from germline, CDR1 is MDHEN and CDR2 is SYDVKM. Deletions cut 5 bases from V and 5 bases from J, with 13 bases between. The CDR3 DNA sequence: TGTGCCAGCAGTCCCCTACGAAACAACAATGAGCAGTTCTTC. Translated: CASSPLRNNNEQFF.

This chain uses TRBV12-3 or TRBV12-4 with TRBJ1-3; D not resolved. V was pared by 7 bases and J by 1 base, with 11 bases between. The CDR3 covers 14 residues. In DNA, the CDR3 is TGTGCCAGCATCACCTACCCATCTGGAAACACCATATATTTT. Translation: CASITYPSGNTIYF.

This CDR3 reads CASSYEGKGQPQHF. CDR3 nucleotide sequence: TGTGCCAGCAGTTACGAGGGGAAGGGTCAGCCCCAGCATTTT. This chain connects TRBV6-5 to TRBJ1-5, with D possibly being TRBD1 (5 bases). The germline V and J ends were trimmed by 2 bases and 6 bases, with 11 bases remaining between them. The CDR3 runs to 14 residues. CDR1 is MNHEY and CDR2 is SVGAGI in the germline V gene.

J is TRBJ2-7 and V is TRBV2; the match to TRBD1 covers 11 bases. The V and J ends lost 6 bases and 3 bases, in that order; junction bases with no gene match: 7. The CDR3 has 15 amino acids. Germline lookup yields CDR1 SNHLY and CDR2 FYNNEI. The CDR3 DNA reads as TGTGCCAGCAGCCCCGGGACAGGGGGACACTACGAGCAGTACTTC. Translated: CASSPGTGGHYEQYF.

V usage is TRBV28 and J usage is TRBJ1-4; D unclear. The CDR3 is made up of 13 amino acids. From germline, CDR1 is MDHEN and CDR2 SYDVKM. Trimming shortened V by 5 bases and J by 7 bases, and 11 bases separated the two germline ends. DNA of the CDR3: TGTGCCAGCAGTATACCTCGTAGTGAAAAACTGTTTTTT. Its translation: CASSIPRSEKLFF. Combining the CDR3 with reference TRBV28 and TRBJ1-4 gives the whole variable domain DVKVTQSSRYLVKRTGEKVFLECVQDMDHENMFWYRQDPGLGLRLIYFSYDVKMKEKGDIPEGYSVSREKKERFSLILESASTNQTSMYLCASSIPRSEKLFFGSGTQLSVL.

This clonotype was seen a few times. The chain combines TRBV3-1 with TRBJ2-3; D unresolved. Per germline, CDR1 LGHDT and CDR2 YNNKEL (reference sequence). Between the trimmed V and J ends, which lost 4 bases and 7 bases, there was a span of 9 bases. The CDR3 has 12 residues. CDR3 region: CASSPHTNTQYF. CDR3 in DNA: TGTGCCAGCAGCCCTCACACGAATACGCAGTATTTT.

Comment on this clonotype: At one boundary the junction diverges from the germline segment, which might be a read error. The chain has TRBV7-7 and TRBJ2-1, with D unclear. The length of the CDR3 is 13 residues. Germline values: CDR1 SSHAT, CDR2 FNYEAQ (reference sequence). CDR3 residues: CASSLDSWNEQFF. In DNA, the CDR3 is TGTGCTAGCAGCTTAGATTCGTGGAATGAGCAGTTCTTC. Together with reference TRBV7-7 and TRBJ2-1, the CDR3 gives the full variable domain: GAGVSQSPRYKVTKRGQDVTLRCDPISSHATLYWYQQALGQGPEFLTYFNYEAQPDKSGLPSDRFSAERPEGSISTLTIQRTEQRDSAMYRCASSLDSWNEQFFGPGTRLTVL.

The genes are TRBV6-5 and TRBJ2-1, with a weak D call TRBD1 (6 bases). CDR3 length equals 15 residues. Germline CDR1 MNHEY, CDR2 SVGAGI. Trimming shortened V by 5 bases and J by 0 bases, and 11 bases separated the two germline ends. The chain's CDR3 is CASSRTVLSYNEQFF. CDR3 sequence (DNA): TGTGCCAGCAGTCGGACAGTCCTCTCCTACAATGAGCAGTTCTTC.

To note about this clonotype: Germline is not matched at one junction end, which may reflect a read error. The CDR3 nucleotides are TGCGCCAGCAGCCCAACTAGCGGTGGTGAGACCCAGTACTTC. Its protein is CASSPTSGGETQYF. This chain joins TRBV7-3 and TRBJ2-5; 8 bases line up with TRBD2. CDR3 length: 14 amino acids. In germline, CDR1 is SGHTA, CDR2 FQGTGA.

The genes are TRBV12-3 or TRBV12-4 and TRBJ2-2; possible D gene TRBD2, 6 bases. The CDR3 loop spans 14 amino acids. V was clipped by 7 bases and J by 2 bases, with 11 bases between them. This chain's CDR3 is CASNLGGNTGELFF. DNA for the CDR3: TGTGCCAGCAACCTCGGGGGTAACACCGGGGAGCTGTTTTTT.

Remarks on this clonotype: At one end, the junction sequence differs from germline, possibly due to a read error. The CDR3 sequence is CASSQRGGEEYF. The DNA of the CDR3 is TGTGCCAGCAGCCAAAGAGGGGGCGAGGAGTACTTC. This chain joins TRBV3-1 and TRBJ2-7, with 7 positions matching TRBD1. This CDR3 has 12 amino acids. Germline assignment: CDR1 LGHDT and CDR2 YNNKEL (reference sequence).

In its sample, this clonotype was seen a few times. This chain links TRBV29-1 with TRBJ2-3, with 7 positions matching TRBD2. Germline V CDR1 and CDR2: SQVTM, ANQGSEA. The V segment lost 1 base and the J segment 2 bases; nucleotides outside the gene matches: 12. The CDR3 length is 17 residues. CDR3 sequence: CSVEGWVAGSFTDTQYF. The CDR3 nucleotides are TGCAGCGTTGAAGGGTGGGTAGCGGGCTCATTCACAGATACGCAGTATTTT.

This clonotype was observed once. The chain joins TRBV5-1 to TRBJ1-1; maybe TRBD1 (5 bases). The CDR3 has 14 amino acids. V lost 4 bases, J lost 1 base, and 11 bases lay in between. Germline V gene lookup returns CDR1 SGHRS and CDR2 YFSETQ. The CDR3 DNA reads TGCGCCAGCAGCCGGGGACCCGGGAACACTGAAGCTTTCTTT. Its protein product is CASSRGPGNTEAFF.

This clonotype was observed a handful of times. The rearrangement uses TRBV20-1 and TRBJ1-3; possible D gene TRBD1, 6 bases. Per germline, CDR1 DFQATT and CDR2 SNEGSKA (reference sequence). V was shortened by 0 bases and J by 8 bases, with 14 bases between the two germline ends. There are 14 residues in the CDR3. The CDR3 protein is CSAREGTPSYTIYF. CDR3 bases: TGCAGTGCTAGAGAGGGGACACCTTCATACACCATATATTTT.

This clonotype turned up a few times. The chain has TRBV10-3 and TRBJ1-2; the match to TRBD1 covers 12 bases. V was pared by 6 bases and J by 3 bases, with 8 bases of the junction left unmatched. The CDR3 extends over 16 amino acids. Germline CDR1 ENHRY, CDR2 SYGVKD. CDR3 nucleotides: TGTGCCATCAGCTCCGGGACAGGGGGCGCGTACTATGGCTACACCTTC. Translated: CAISSGTGGAYYGYTF.

This clonotype has a handful of counts. This rearrangement joins TRBV7-3 to TRBJ2-7, with D tentatively TRBD2 (6 bases). Trimming took off 1 base at V and 2 bases at J, with 12 bases between the two ends. Germline V gene lookup returns CDR1 SGHTA and CDR2 FQGTGA. There are 15 residues in the CDR3. CDR3 bases: TGTGCCAGCAGCTTAATGTTCGGGGGAGCCTACGAGCAGTACTTC. It is translated as CASSLMFGGAYEQYF.

This clonotype appeared a single time. V is TRBV20-1 and J is TRBJ2-1; 7 nucleotides line up with TRBD2. The CDR3 extends over 15 amino acids. V trimming: 3 bases; J trimming: 6 bases; junction bases outside the gene matches: 11. Germline CDR1 is DFQATT and CDR2 is SNEGSKA (reference sequence). This chain's CDR3 is CSASPTGGRTNEQFF. The CDR3 DNA follows: TGCAGTGCTAGCCCCACCGGCGGGAGAACCAATGAGCAGTTCTTC.

Points on this clonotype: At one of its ends the junction is not consistent with the germline gene, which may arise from a read error. The gene calls are TRBV7-2 and TRBJ2-3; D possibly corresponds to TRBD1 (6 bases). Looked up from germline, CDR1 is SGHTA and CDR2 is FQGNSA. This CDR3 has 16 amino acids. For the CDR3, the DNA is TGTGCCAGCAGCCACAGGGACGCCACAGCACAAGATGCGCAGTATTTT. Its translation: CASSHRDATAQDAQYF.

V usage is TRBV3-1 and J usage is TRBJ2-7; TRBD1 matches at 8 bases. Germline V gene data show CDR1 as LGHDT and CDR2 as YNNKEL (reference sequence). V shed 0 bases and J 3 bases; nucleotides not matched to a gene: 10. CDR3 length: 17 amino acids. This CDR3 reads CASSQDLATGEVYEQYF. For the CDR3, the DNA is TGTGCCAGCAGCCAAGATCTTGCGACAGGGGAGGTCTACGAGCAGTACTTC.

This clonotype appeared a few times. The chain couples TRBV12-3 or TRBV12-4 to TRBJ1-2, with D unresolved. With 2 bases removed from V and 5 bases from J, the gap between germline ends came to 6 bases. The CDR3 spans 12 residues. The CDR3 spells CASSLSLYGYTF. CDR3 bases: TGTGCCAGCAGTTTATCCCTGTATGGCTACACCTTC.

The chain joins TRBV5-5 to TRBJ2-7; D is possibly TRBD1 or TRBD2 (6 bases each). Germline lookup yields CDR1 SGHKS and CDR2 YYEKEE (reference sequence). The CDR3 sequence is 15 residues long. V lost 2 bases, J lost 3 bases, and 15 bases lay in between. CDR3 in amino acids: CASSLEGGIYYEQYF. In nucleotides, the CDR3 is TGTGCCAGCAGCTTAGAAGGGGGGATTTACTACGAGCAGTACTTC.

The genes are TRBV6-2 or TRBV6-3 and TRBJ2-2; TRBD1 agrees at 8 bases. CDR1 and CDR2 from the germline V gene are MNHEY and SVGEGT. Losses at the gene ends were 0 bases for V and 0 bases for J; bases not matched to a gene: 3. The CDR3 has 17 amino acids. DNA for the CDR3: TGTGCCAGCAGTTACTCCCGGGACAGGACGAACACCGGGGAGCTGTTTTTT. Its protein is CASSYSRDRTNTGELFF.

This clonotype has a handful of counts. The chain carries TRBV6-5 and TRBJ1-5, with D unresolved. Germline-derived CDR1 and CDR2 are MNHEY and SVGAGI. V was pared by 4 bases and J by 6 bases, with 16 bases between. This CDR3 has 15 residues. The DNA for the CDR3 is TGTGCCAGCAGTTCCATCAACTCGGTGGGTCAGCCCCAGCATTTT. This encodes CASSSINSVGQPQHF.

This sequence joins TRBV6-1 and TRBJ1-2, with a tentative D call TRBD1 (5 bases). The germline V gene encodes CDR1 MNHNS and CDR2 SASEGT. This CDR3 is 12 amino acids long. V gave up 7 bases and J gave up 5 bases, with 11 bases separating them. DNA for the CDR3: TGTGCCAGCATCGGGACTCCGTATGGCTACACCTTC. Protein sequence: CASIGTPYGYTF.

This rearrangement joins TRBV12-3 or TRBV12-4 to TRBJ2-3, with a possible D match to TRBD2 (7 bases). Trimming took off 3 bases at V and 5 bases at J, with 15 bases between the two ends. The CDR3 totals 15 residues. The CDR3 loop reads CASSLGGGPGDTQYF. The CDR3 DNA follows: TGTGCCAGCAGTTTGGGAGGGGGGCCAGGAGATACGCAGTATTTT.

The rearrangement joins TRBV5-1 to TRBJ1-6, with D possibly being TRBD1 (5 bases). CDR3 length equals 13 residues. Germline V gene lookup returns CDR1 SGHRS and CDR2 YFSETQ. V was pared by 3 bases and J by 7 bases, with 8 bases between. CDR3 sequence reads: CASSWGSNSPLHF. Here the CDR3 DNA reads TGCGCCAGCAGCTGGGGGTCCAATTCACCCCTCCACTTT.

The gene calls are TRBV5-6 and TRBJ2-7, with D possibly matching TRBD1 (5 bases). Germline V gives CDR1 SGHDT, CDR2 YYEEEE. CDR3 length: 16 amino acids. Deletions cut 0 bases from V and 5 bases from J, with 18 bases between. The chain's CDR3 is CASSLEYRSAWDEQYF. The CDR3 DNA follows: TGTGCCAGCAGCTTGGAGTACAGGTCCGCCTGGGACGAGCAGTACTTC.

The chain is built from TRBV7-9 and TRBJ1-5; 7 positions match TRBD1. CDR3 length equals 17 residues. V shed 4 bases, J shed 2 bases, and the junction held 11 bases outside the gene matches. Germline lookup yields CDR1 SEHNR and CDR2 FQNEAQ (reference sequence). This CDR3 reads CASSYDRAPSGNQPQHF. CDR3 coding DNA: TGTGCCAGCAGCTACGACAGGGCCCCCAGTGGCAATCAGCCCCAGCATTTT.